This passage covers 31 T cell receptor beta chains from one sample sequenced in a study of cytomegalovirus exposure and HLA in healthy donors. In the PCR, 60 Vbeta and 13 Jbeta primers were used. Some clones are missing from TCRdb's copy, which holds only in-frame ones; the method was immunoSEQ multiplex PCR. This repertoire shows more than 100,000 clones, about 75% found once; its top ten account for about 30%. Sequencing used PBMCs. The receptors were gathered from a man between 60 and 75 years old in good health and CMV-seropositive.

This rearrangement joins TRBV6-5 to TRBJ2-7, with 9 bases lining up with TRBD1. The CDR3 has 15 amino acids. The junction had 5 bases not matched to a gene; V was cut back by 2 bases and J by 3 bases. CDR1 and CDR2 from the germline V gene are MNHEY and SVGAGI. CDR3 bases: TGTGCCAGCAGTTACCGGGACAGGGTTAACTACGAGCAGTACTTC. Translation: CASSYRDRVNYEQYF.

V and J are TRBV2 and TRBJ2-5; D is possibly TRBD1 (6 bases). The CDR3 is made up of 14 amino acids. Per germline, CDR1 SNHLY and CDR2 FYNNEI. V was clipped by 8 bases and J by 7 bases, with 20 bases between them. The CDR3: CASLRGTNMRTQYF. The CDR3, as DNA: TGTGCCAGCCTTAGGGGGACAAACATGCGGACCCAGTACTTC.

The rearrangement joins TRBV6-1 to TRBJ2-7, with D possibly being TRBD2 (6 bases). The germline gives CDR1 MNHNS, CDR2 SASEGT. This CDR3 contains 16 residues. V lost 3 bases and J lost 0, with 15 bases in between. In DNA, the CDR3 is TGTGCCAGCAGTGACCTGGGCGGGACGGCCTCCTACGAGCAGTACTTC. Its protein is CASSDLGGTASYEQYF.

This chain connects TRBV5-1 to TRBJ1-4, with 7 bases fitting TRBD1. Germline CDR1 and CDR2: SGHRS and YFSETQ. CDR3 size: 15 residues. Germline trimming cut 4 bases from V and 5 bases from J; bases unmatched to any gene: 8. This CDR3 reads CASSTQGTVNEKLFF. In DNA form, the CDR3 reads TGCGCCAGCAGCACCCAAGGGACAGTCAATGAAAAACTGTTTTTT. Combining the CDR3 with reference TRBV5-1 and TRBJ1-4 gives the whole variable domain KAGVTQTPRYLIKTRGQQVTLSCSPISGHRSVSWYQQTPGQGLQFLFEYFSETQRNKGNFPGRFSGRQFSNSRSEMNVSTLELGDSALYLCASSTQGTVNEKLFFGSGTQLSVL.

The V and J genes are TRBV7-9 and TRBJ2-3, with a possible D match to TRBD1 (5 bases). CDR1 and CDR2 (germline): SEHNR, FQNEAQ (reference sequence). The CDR3 is 13 amino acids. Trimming stripped 6 bases from V and 1 base from J, with 8 bases between. In DNA form, the CDR3 reads TGTGCCAGCAGGGACACCGGCACAGATACGCAGTATTTT. Its translation is CASRDTGTDTQYF.

This clone was seen a few times. The chain recombines TRBV7-3 with TRBJ2-2; D is unclear. The germline V gene encodes CDR1 SGHTA and CDR2 FQGTGA. V lost 1 base to trimming and J lost 5 bases, with 8 bases between them. This CDR3 comprises 14 residues. The CDR3 sequence is CASSLSGQTGELFF. CDR3 bases: TGTGCCAGCAGCTTAAGTGGTCAGACCGGGGAGCTGTTTTTT.

The chain is built from TRBV11-2 and TRBJ1-3; D unclear. Germline-derived CDR1 and CDR2 are SGHAT and FQNNGV. The CDR3 spans 15 residues. Trimming shortened V by 0 bases and J by 2 bases, and 8 bases separated the two germline ends. CDR3 loop: CASSLDPVTGNTIYF. For the CDR3, the DNA is TGTGCCAGCAGCTTAGATCCAGTTACTGGAAACACCATATATTTT.

J is TRBJ2-3 and V is TRBV19; 10 nucleotides agree with TRBD2. V dropped 10 bases and J dropped 5; count of bases not matched to a gene: 9. The CDR3 covers 14 residues. Germline V gene sequence: CDR1 LNHDA, CDR2 SQIVND (reference sequence). DNA of the CDR3: TGTGCCACCAACCAGCGGGGGGGTGTAGATACGCAGTATTTT. Translating it yields CATNQRGGVDTQYF.

This chain uses TRBV10-2 with TRBJ1-5; 9 bases are a match to TRBD1. CDR1 and CDR2 (germline): WSHSY, SAAADI. After removal of 6 bases from V and 5 bases from J, the junction contained 14 bases not matched to a gene. The CDR3 has 17 amino acids. This CDR3 reads CASSPGQGFGRHQPQHF. Written as DNA, the CDR3 is TGCGCCAGCAGCCCGGGACAGGGTTTTGGGCGCCATCAGCCCCAGCATTTT.

CDR3 coding DNA: TGTGCCTCGGGGGGAAGGATGGAACAGCCCCAGCATTTT. This encodes CASGGRMEQPQHF. The chain uses TRBV10-3 and TRBJ1-5, with D tentatively TRBD1 (5 bases). V was trimmed by 11 bases and J by 7 bases, leaving 18 bases between them. CDR3 length: 13 residues. Germline CDR1 ENHRY, CDR2 SYGVKD.

The CDR3 protein is CASSEQGAREKLFF. As DNA, the CDR3 is TGTGCCAGCAGCGAGCAGGGGGCGAGGGAAAAACTGTTTTTT. This chain connects TRBV9 to TRBJ1-4; 8 bases align to TRBD1. The CDR3 runs 14 residues. V lost 3 bases and J lost 8; bases outside the gene matches: 6. Germline CDR1 is SGDLS and CDR2 is YYNGEE.

The chain uses TRBV5-1 and TRBJ2-7, with 12 bases that match TRBD1. Germline V gives CDR1 SGHRS, CDR2 YFSETQ. The CDR3 runs 16 residues. The V gene end was trimmed by 0 bases and the J gene end by 3 bases; junction bases not matched to a gene: 4. This CDR3 is CASSLGGTGGFYEQYF. The CDR3 DNA is TGCGCCAGCAGCTTGGGAGGGACAGGGGGCTTCTACGAGCAGTACTTC.

The chain has TRBV6-1 and TRBJ1-4, with TRBD1 identical over 7 bases. CDR3 length: 16 residues. V lost 1 base, J lost 5 bases, and 7 bases stayed unmatched. The germline V gene has CDR1 MNHNS and CDR2 SASEGT. The DNA of the CDR3 is TGTGCCAGCAGTGAAGAACTGGGACAGTCAAATGAAAAACTGTTTTTT. This encodes CASSEELGQSNEKLFF.

V gene TRBV4-2 combines with J gene TRBJ2-7, with 15 bases that match TRBD2. CDR1 LGHNA and CDR2 YNFKEQ come from the germline V gene. With 4 bases clipped from V and 5 bases from J, the junction kept 9 bases outside the gene matches. The CDR3 covers 17 residues. Written as DNA, the CDR3 is TGTGCCAGCAGCCGCACGGGACTAGCGGGAGGCGGTCACGAGCAGTACTTC. Its protein is CASSRTGLAGGGHEQYF.

The chain has TRBV5-5 and TRBJ1-3; no firm D call. The V end lost 1 base, the J end lost 7 bases, and 18 bases lay between the germline ends. The CDR3 has 16 amino acids. Germline CDR1 and CDR2: SGHKS and YYEKEE (reference sequence). The CDR3 sequence is CASSLLGRIESNTIYF. CDR3 nucleotides: TGTGCCAGCAGCTTGCTGGGCCGAATTGAATCGAACACCATATATTTT.

This clone was found a few times. This rearrangement joins TRBV19 to TRBJ2-2, with D perhaps TRBD2 (5 bases). The CDR3 length is 17 residues. Germline CDR1 and CDR2: LNHDA and SQIVND (reference sequence). Trimming removed 5 bases from V and 3 bases from J, with 19 bases in between. CDR3 region: CASSPYEGLQHTGELFF. DNA for the CDR3: TGTGCCAGTAGTCCCTATGAAGGACTGCAACACACCGGGGAGCTGTTTTTT.

The chain combines TRBV10-2 with TRBJ2-6, with a possible D match to TRBD2 (6 bases). The CDR3 is made up of 18 amino acids. In germline, CDR1 is WSHSY, CDR2 SAAADI. Between the trimmed V and J ends, which lost 3 bases and 0 bases, there was a span of 15 bases. DNA of the CDR3: TGCGCCAGCAGTGATCTGAGGCGGGGACCCTCTGGGGCCAACGTCCTGACTTTC. Residues: CASSDLRRGPSGANVLTF.

This chain links TRBV28 with TRBJ1-4; TRBD1 matches at 11 bases. Per germline, CDR1 MDHEN and CDR2 SYDVKM. The CDR3 is made up of 16 amino acids. Unmatched junction bases numbered 4, after V lost 5 bases and J lost 2 bases. This CDR3 reads CASSLRTGGTNEKLFF. In nucleotides, the CDR3 is TGTGCCAGCAGTCTCCGGACAGGGGGCACTAATGAAAAACTGTTTTTT.

The J gene is TRBJ2-1, the V gene TRBV6-4; no definite D call. This CDR3 has 11 amino acids. The germline V and J ends were trimmed by 4 bases and 12 bases, with 10 bases remaining between them. Germline CDR1 and CDR2: MRHNA and SNTAGT. CDR3 sequence (DNA): TGTGCCAGCAGTGCTAAACTTGGGCAGTTCTTC. Its translation: CASSAKLGQFF.

The V call is TRBV27, the J call TRBJ2-1; D is perhaps TRBD2 (6 bases). Per germline, CDR1 MNHEY and CDR2 SMNVEV (reference sequence). The ends were cut back, 5 bases at V and 15 bases at J, with 26 bases in the middle. This CDR3 is 15 amino acids long. The CDR3 nucleotides are TGTGCCAGCAGTCCCTCCTGGGCGGGGCCCGATTCTGGGTTCTTC. This sequence encodes CASSPSWAGPDSGFF.

Only one count was recorded for this clone. The V gene is TRBV29-1, the J gene TRBJ2-7, with D perhaps TRBD2 (5 bases). CDR1 is SQVTM, CDR2 ANQGSEA, per germline. Trimming removed 6 bases at V and 2 bases at J, with 8 bases between. The CDR3 is 11 amino acids. CDR3 sequence reads: CSVRVAYEQYF. The DNA for the CDR3 is TGCAGCGTGCGGGTGGCCTACGAGCAGTACTTC.

This clone appeared a few times. The chain carries TRBV5-1 and TRBJ2-1, with TRBD1 matching over 11 bases. Germline CDR1 and CDR2: SGHRS and YFSETQ. CDR3 size: 16 residues. The V and J ends lost 2 bases and 6 bases, in that order; junction bases with no gene match: 7. The CDR3 DNA reads TGCGCCAGCAGCTTCTGGGGGACAGGGGGTAGCAATGAGCAGTTCTTC. Its protein product is CASSFWGTGGSNEQFF.

This chain connects TRBV19 to TRBJ2-3, with TRBD2 identical over 7 bases. Germline V CDR1 and CDR2: LNHDA, SQIVND (reference sequence). With 7 bases clipped from V and 6 bases from J, the junction kept 13 bases outside the gene matches. CDR3 length equals 15 residues. This CDR3 is CASNVGRATLDTQYF. DNA of the CDR3: TGTGCCAGTAACGTGGGGAGGGCTACATTGGATACGCAGTATTTT.

This clone was seen once. This sequence joins TRBV27 and TRBJ1-5; D is unclear. CDR1 MNHEY and CDR2 SMNVEV come from the germline V gene (reference sequence). V lost 5 bases to trimming and J lost 6 bases, with 17 bases between them. The CDR3 contains 15 residues. The CDR3, as DNA: TGTGCCAGCAGTGCCCAGGCCAATTTGCGTCAGCCCCAGCATTTT. It is translated as CASSAQANLRQPQHF.

The genes are TRBV14 and TRBJ1-4; maybe TRBD1 (6 bases). The CDR3 loop spans 15 amino acids. Germline assignment: CDR1 SGHDN and CDR2 FVKESK. V shed 3 bases and J shed 3 bases, with 11 bases lying between them. The CDR3 reads CASSHWGPANEKLFF. CDR3 DNA sequence: TGTGCCAGCAGCCACTGGGGGCCGGCTAATGAAAAACTGTTTTTT. Together with reference TRBV14 and TRBJ1-4, the CDR3 gives the full variable domain: EAGVTQFPSHSVIEKGQTVTLRCDPISGHDNLYWYRRVMGKEIKFLLHFVKESKQDESGMPNNRFLAERTGGTYSTLKVQPAELEDSGVYFCASSHWGPANEKLFFGSGTQLSVL.

The chain is built from TRBV5-6 and TRBJ1-2; 10 bases line up with TRBD1. With V trimmed by 3 bases and J by 8 bases, 19 bases remained unmatched. The germline V gene encodes CDR1 SGHDT and CDR2 YYEEEE. The CDR3 has 18 amino acids. CDR3 sequence: CASSSLPPSRQGADGYTF. The CDR3 nucleotides are TGTGCCAGCAGCTCCCTCCCACCCTCTAGACAGGGGGCTGACGGCTACACCTTC.

DNA of the CDR3: TGTGCCAGCACCACGACAGGGCAGAACACTGAAGCTTTCTTT. Its translation is CASTTTGQNTEAFF. This chain joins TRBV9 and TRBJ1-1, with 7 bases matching TRBD1. With 6 bases clipped from V and 1 base from J, the junction kept 6 bases outside the gene matches. The germline V gene encodes CDR1 SGDLS and CDR2 YYNGEE. This CDR3 is built from 14 residues.

The table lists this clone with a few counts. The chain uses TRBV15 and TRBJ1-4; 9 bases agree with TRBD1. This CDR3 contains 15 residues. V lost 2 bases, J lost 8 bases, and 6 bases stayed unmatched. Germline CDR1 LNHNV, CDR2 YYDKDF (reference sequence). The CDR3 region has the DNA TGTGCCACCAGCAGATCAGGACAGGGGAGAGAAAAACTGTTTTTT. Protein product: CATSRSGQGREKLFF.

This chain links TRBV2 with TRBJ1-3; 7 bases are shared with TRBD1. Germline V CDR1 and CDR2: SNHLY, FYNNEI. The V gene end was trimmed by 5 bases and the J gene end by 1 base; junction bases not matched to a gene: 5. CDR3 length: 15 residues. The CDR3 sequence: CASSRGQLSGNTIYF. The CDR3 DNA reads TGTGCCAGCAGTCGGGGACAGTTGTCTGGAAACACCATATATTTT.

V usage is TRBV28 and J usage is TRBJ2-7, with D unresolved. This CDR3 contains 15 residues. V lost 5 bases and J lost 4, with 18 bases in between. Germline CDR1 and CDR2: MDHEN and SYDVKM. In DNA, the CDR3 is TGTGCCAGCAGTACCCCCGCTAGAGCCTCTTACGAGCAGTACTTC. Its protein is CASSTPARASYEQYF.

The V and J genes are TRBV4-1 and TRBJ1-1, with TRBD1 as a possible D gene (5 bases). The CDR3 totals 15 residues. Germline V gene lookup returns CDR1 MGHRA and CDR2 YSYEKL. Trimming shortened V by 4 bases and J by 3 bases, and 15 bases separated the two germline ends. Here the CDR3 reads CASSRLYQGDTEAFF. In nucleotides, the CDR3 is TGCGCCAGCAGCCGCCTCTACCAAGGGGACACTGAAGCTTTCTTT.